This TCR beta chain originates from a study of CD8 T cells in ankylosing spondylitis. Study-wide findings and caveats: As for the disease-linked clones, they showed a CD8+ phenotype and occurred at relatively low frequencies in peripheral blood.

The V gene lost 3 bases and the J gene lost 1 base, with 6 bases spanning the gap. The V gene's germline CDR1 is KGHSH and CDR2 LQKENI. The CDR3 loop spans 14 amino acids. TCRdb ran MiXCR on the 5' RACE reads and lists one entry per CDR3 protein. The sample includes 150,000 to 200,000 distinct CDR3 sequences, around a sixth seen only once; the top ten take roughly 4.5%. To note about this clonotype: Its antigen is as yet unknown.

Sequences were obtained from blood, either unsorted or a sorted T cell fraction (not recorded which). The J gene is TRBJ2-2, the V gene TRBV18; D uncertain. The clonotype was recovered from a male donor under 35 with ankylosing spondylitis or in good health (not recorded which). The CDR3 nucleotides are TGTGCCAGCTCACCTAGCAGGAACACCGGGGAGCTGTTTTTT. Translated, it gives CASSPSRNTGELFF.